The sequence of this T cell receptor (beta chain) was determined in a study of metastatic and nonmetastatic thyroid tumors. J gave up 3 bases and V 3 bases, and 4 bases lay outside the gene matches. The CDR3 has 15 residues. Germline assignment: CDR1 DFQATT and CDR2 SNEGSKA (reference sequence). From the PCR reads, TCRdb re-called clones with MiXCR. This table holds some 25,000 clones, roughly 13% found once. Ahead of thyroid surgery, no patient had received treatment of any kind. Sequenced input: blood. This TCR was sampled from a female donor with papillary thyroid cancer or a benign thyroid nodule (not recorded which). Some clones in this sample may be carry-over from other donors' samples. J is TRBJ2-2 and V is TRBV20-1, with 10 bases lining up with TRBD1. The CDR3 DNA is TGCAGTGCTAGTTTAGGACAGGGGGACACCGGGGAGCTGTTTTTT. Translating it yields CSASLGQGDTGELFF.